The text below deals with one T cell receptor (beta chain). The data were obtained in a study of radiotherapy plus CTLA-4 blockade in lung cancer. The repertoire was sequenced with immunoSEQ multiplex PCR; TCRdb's copy has only in-frame clones and lacks some. Found here are over 60,000 clones, around nine tenths of them singletons; the top ten hold around 0.87%. This TCR came from a human donor with non-small cell lung cancer who had stable disease on radiotherapy plus ipilimumab. The sequences come from peripheral blood, collected from a patient treated with radiotherapy plus ipilimumab.

The CDR3 coding sequence is TGTGCCAGCGGGACTAGCGGGAGGGGGCCCTACGAGCAGTACTTC. Protein product: CASGTSGRGPYEQYF. The chain joins TRBV6-1 to TRBJ2-7; 16 bases agree with TRBD2. This CDR3 contains 15 residues. The trim removed 8 bases at V and 2 bases at J, leaving 3 bases unmatched. The germline V gene encodes CDR1 MNHNS and CDR2 SASEGT.